These 22 T cell receptor beta chains originate from one sample sequenced in a study of blood T cell repertoires in COVID-19. Data came from immunoSEQ multiplex PCR; TCRdb stores just in-frame clones and leaves some out. The sample has some 320,000 clones, around 87% seen once; the top ten hold about 5.7%. Source material: PBMCs or T cells enriched from blood (not recorded which). Receptor source: a woman under 40 who had recovered from COVID-19.

CDR3 region: CASRGSREGTDTGELFF. CDR3 nucleotide sequence: TGTGCCAGCAGGGGATCCCGGGAGGGCACGGACACCGGGGAGCTGTTTTTT. The chain links TRBV2 to TRBJ2-2; 8 positions match TRBD2. The CDR3 extends over 17 amino acids. The junction had 12 bases not matched to a gene; V was cut back by 6 bases and J by 3 bases. Germline V lookup: CDR1 SNHLY, CDR2 FYNNEI.

The chain uses TRBV9 and TRBJ2-7; D possibly corresponds to TRBD1 (6 bases). The CDR3 totals 13 residues. The V gene's germline CDR1 is SGDLS and CDR2 YYNGEE. Trimming shortened V by 8 bases and J by 0 bases, and 12 bases separated the two germline ends. The CDR3 region has the DNA TGTGCCAGACCGGGACACCACTCCTACGAGCAGTACTTC. Protein product: CARPGHHSYEQYF.

The rearrangement links TRBV1 to TRBJ2-1; TRBD2 reflects the table's D call only, with no check against the DNA. TRBV1 is given as a pseudogene. The CDR3 covers 19 residues. DNA for the CDR3: TGCACCAGCAGACCCGGGACTAGCGGGGGGGGAAGCTCCTACAATGAGCAGTTCTTC. It encodes CTSRPGTSGGGSSYNEQFF.

The table lists this clone with a count of one. J is TRBJ2-3 and V is TRBV7-9, with 11 bases aligning to TRBD2. J was trimmed by 3 bases and V by 5 bases; bases with no gene match: 4. The CDR3 extends over 15 amino acids. CDR1 and CDR2 from the germline V gene are SEHNR and FQNEAQ (reference sequence). CDR3 loop: CASSLSGGATDTQYF. The DNA of the CDR3 is TGTGCCAGCAGCCTTAGCGGGGGGGCAACAGATACGCAGTATTTT.

This clone was recorded only once. The chain recombines TRBV19 with TRBJ1-6, with 7 bases matching TRBD1. J lost 6 bases, V lost 6 bases, and 8 bases had no gene match. The CDR3 length is 15 residues. Per the germline V gene, CDR1 is LNHDA and CDR2 is SQIVND (reference sequence). This CDR3 is CASSLGQAINSPLHF. CDR3 DNA: TGTGCCAGTAGCCTCGGACAGGCAATTAATTCACCCCTCCACTTT.

The chain joins TRBV6-5 to TRBJ1-5; D is unresolved. Germline CDR1 is MNHEY and CDR2 is SVGAGI. The CDR3 extends over 13 amino acids. Trimming left V 6 bases short and J 8 bases short, with 14 bases between. The CDR3 coding sequence is TGTGCCAGCAGACCGAACATGATCAAGCCCCAGCATTTT. Protein sequence: CASRPNMIKPQHF.

CDR3 sequence reads: CASSRRQGLLYGYTF. The CDR3 DNA is TGTGCCAGCAGTAGAAGACAGGGCCTACTCTATGGCTACACCTTC. The chain links TRBV27 to TRBJ1-2, with 7 bases aligning to TRBD1. Germline trimming cut 5 bases from V and 4 bases from J; bases unmatched to any gene: 10. The CDR3 totals 15 residues. CDR1 and CDR2 (germline): MNHEY, SMNVEV (reference sequence).

The chain joins TRBV7-2 to TRBJ1-2, with unresolved D. V lost 5 bases to trimming and J lost 4 bases, with 17 bases between them. This CDR3 is built from 15 residues. In germline, CDR1 is SGHTA, CDR2 FQGNSA. The CDR3 reads CASSPQEAVTYGYTF. CDR3 DNA: TGTGCCAGCAGCCCCCAGGAGGCCGTCACCTATGGCTACACCTTC.

This clone has more than one count but fewer than ten. V usage is TRBV18 and J usage is TRBJ2-2; D gene unclear. V was pared by 3 bases and J by 7 bases, with 9 bases between. The germline V gene has CDR1 KGHSH and CDR2 LQKENI. CDR3 size: 13 residues. The CDR3: CASSPLERGELFF. The CDR3 nucleotides are TGTGCCAGCTCACCGCTCGAGCGCGGGGAGCTGTTTTTT.

The chain couples TRBV28 to TRBJ1-2; D is ambiguous. Trimming cost V 4 bases and J 5 bases, with 8 bases left between them. This CDR3 comprises 12 residues. Germline V gives CDR1 MDHEN, CDR2 SYDVKM. In DNA form, the CDR3 reads TGTGCCAGCAGTTCTCGCGATTATGGCTACACCTTC. It translates to CASSSRDYGYTF.

The gene calls are TRBV28 and TRBJ2-5; 10 positions match TRBD1. There are 15 residues in the CDR3. With V trimmed by 2 bases and J by 4 bases, 4 bases remained unmatched. In germline, CDR1 is MDHEN, CDR2 SYDVKM. CDR3 bases: TGTGCCAGCAGTTTAGGGGGACAGGGGAGAGAGACCCAGTACTTC. This codes for CASSLGGQGRETQYF.

This chain uses TRBV6-2 or TRBV6-3 with TRBJ1-1, with no clear D. This CDR3 has 15 residues. Germline lookup yields CDR1 MNHEY and CDR2 SVGEGT. The V end was cut by 0 bases, the J end by 8 bases, with 16 bases between. The CDR3 sequence is CASSYSELSEREAFF. The CDR3 nucleotides are TGTGCCAGCAGTTACTCGGAGTTATCGGAGAGGGAAGCTTTCTTT.

This sequence joins TRBV7-2 and TRBJ1-3; D gene uncertain. With 0 bases removed from V and 0 bases from J, the gap between germline ends came to 6 bases. CDR1 SGHTA and CDR2 FQGNSA come from the germline V gene. CDR3 length: 15 amino acids. The CDR3 sequence is CASSLAHNSGNTIYF. In nucleotides, the CDR3 is TGTGCCAGCAGCTTAGCGCACAACTCTGGAAACACCATATATTTT. Full variable domain (rest looked up from reference TRBV7-2 and TRBJ1-3): GAGVSQSPSNKVTEKGKDVELRCDPISGHTALYWYRQSLGQGLEFLIYFQGNSAPDKSGLPSDRFSAERTGGSVSTLTIQRTQQEDSAVYLCASSLAHNSGNTIYFGEGSWLTVV.

CDR3 in DNA: TGTGCCAGCAGCGTGGGAGCTGGGGCCAACGTCCTGACTTTC. Protein: CASSVGAGANVLTF. This sequence joins TRBV5-4 and TRBJ2-6, with D perhaps TRBD2 (5 bases). The V gene's germline CDR1 is SGHNT and CDR2 YYREEE (reference sequence). The V end was cut by 4 bases, the J end by 2 bases, with 7 bases between. The CDR3 is 14 amino acids.

This clone occurred a few times. The gene calls are TRBV27 and TRBJ1-4; a weak D match, TRBD1 (6 bases). Germline V gives CDR1 MNHEY, CDR2 SMNVEV (reference sequence). Trimming took 0 bases from V and 6 from J, leaving 11 bases between them. The CDR3 is 15 residues long. The CDR3 coding sequence is TGTGCCAGCAGTTTATCGGGAGGGGGGTATGAAAAACTGTTTTTT. This sequence encodes CASSLSGGGYEKLFF.

In this sample, this clone turned up a few times. The genes are TRBV7-2 and TRBJ1-4; D uncertain. Germline V gene sequence: CDR1 SGHTA, CDR2 FQGNSA. V was pared by 1 base and J by 7 bases, with 7 bases between. The CDR3 length is 13 residues. The CDR3: CASSLGAGEKLFF. Here the CDR3 DNA reads TGTGCCAGCAGCTTAGGGGCAGGTGAAAAACTGTTTTTT.

J is TRBJ2-7 and V is TRBV19, with 7 bases aligning to TRBD1. J was trimmed by 0 bases and V by 4 bases; bases with no gene match: 0. This CDR3 region has 13 residues. Germline values: CDR1 LNHDA, CDR2 SQIVND (reference sequence). CDR3 protein: CASSRTGSYEQYF. The CDR3 nucleotides are TGTGCCAGTAGTAGGACAGGCTCCTACGAGCAGTACTTC.

The rearrangement links TRBV9 to TRBJ2-1; the match to TRBD2 covers 13 bases. Germline values: CDR1 SGDLS, CDR2 YYNGEE. The CDR3 runs to 18 residues. V lost 4 bases and J lost 7; bases outside the gene matches: 14. CDR3 amino acids: CASSSWTSGGLPSNEQFF. The CDR3 DNA reads as TGTGCCAGCAGCTCTTGGACTAGCGGGGGCCTACCTTCTAATGAGCAGTTCTTC.

The chain uses TRBV5-1 and TRBJ2-1; D remains unclear. V was trimmed by 4 bases and J by 4 bases, leaving 9 bases between them. Per germline, CDR1 SGHRS and CDR2 YFSETQ. The CDR3 is 13 residues long. CDR3 sequence: CASSTAQYNEQFF. As DNA, the CDR3 is TGCGCCAGCAGCACAGCCCAGTACAATGAGCAGTTCTTC.

The chain recombines TRBV5-1 with TRBJ2-5; TRBD1 aligns across 10 bases. CDR1 and CDR2 (germline): SGHRS, YFSETQ. The CDR3 extends over 15 amino acids. The V and J ends lost 1 base and 4 bases, in that order; junction bases with no gene match: 4. CDR3 bases: TGCGCCAGCAGCTTGCAAGGGACAGGGGTAGAGACCCAGTACTTC. Protein sequence: CASSLQGTGVETQYF. Supplemented by reference TRBV5-1 and TRBJ2-5, the full variable domain reads KAGVTQTPRYLIKTRGQQVTLSCSPISGHRSVSWYQQTPGQGLQFLFEYFSETQRNKGNFPGRFSGRQFSNSRSEMNVSTLELGDSALYLCASSLQGTGVETQYFGPGTRLLVL.

This chain joins TRBV10-3 and TRBJ1-2, with D possibly TRBD1 on 5 matching bases. CDR1 is ENHRY and CDR2 is SYGVKD in the germline V gene. The CDR3 is 13 amino acids. The V end was cut by 10 bases, the J end by 2 bases, with 14 bases between. The CDR3 nucleotides read TGTGCCAGTACAGGTGCCCAAAACTATGGCTACACCTTC. As protein: CASTGAQNYGYTF.

The chain is built from TRBV19 and TRBJ2-1, with 7 bases identical to TRBD1. Germline loops: CDR1 LNHDA, CDR2 SQIVND (reference sequence). This CDR3 is 15 amino acids long. Trimming at V came to 3 bases and at J to 5 bases, leaving 7 bases not matched to a gene. Here the CDR3 DNA reads TGTGCCAGTAGTATGCGTGACAGGGCGAACAATGAGCAGTTCTTC. Its protein is CASSMRDRANNEQFF.